Listed below are T cell receptor beta chains from one sample, sequenced in a study of cytomegalovirus exposure and HLA in healthy donors. Produced via immunoSEQ multiplex PCR; TCRdb's table is partial and in-frame only. Of fewer than 150,000 clones listed, approximately 89% are singletons. The sequenced sample was PBMCs. All receptors come from a woman aged 25 to 39 in good health and CMV-seropositive. CDR3s include the opening cysteine and the closing phenylalanine or tryptophan. The D gene is left open where the match is weak. Clone size, where shown, is once, few, many, or a class for clones that have expanded.

clone size	D gene	V gene	J gene	CDR3 protein	CDR3 DNA
-	TRBD1	TRBV30	TRBJ1-2	CACTGGFTNYGYTF	TGTGCCTGTACAGGGGGCTTTACTAACTATGGCTACACCTTC
-	-	TRBV28	TRBJ1-3	CASSSGASGWNTIYF	TGTGCCAGCAGTTCAGGGGCCTCGGGTTGGAACACCATATATTTT
once	-	TRBV19	TRBJ2-2	CASRWGREDTGELFF	TGTGCCAGTCGCTGGGGCAGGGAGGACACCGGGGAGCTGTTTTTT
-	-	TRBV7-2	TRBJ2-1	CASSPFHNEQFF	TGTGCCAGCAGCCCCTTCCACAATGAGCAGTTCTTC
-	TRBD1	TRBV5-4	TRBJ2-7	CASSLIGQGSYEQYF	TGTGCCAGCAGCTTGATAGGACAGGGGTCCTACGAGCAGTACTTC
few	-	TRBV2	TRBJ1-5	CASRAGLSNQPQHF	TGTGCCAGCAGGGCAGGGTTAAGCAATCAGCCCCAGCATTTT
-	TRBD2	TRBV6-6	TRBJ2-3	CASSPGGAIDTQYF	TGTGCCAGCAGCCCCGGGGGGGCAATAGATACGCAGTATTTT
-	TRBD2	TRBV29-1	TRBJ2-3	CSVGGGSDTQYF	TGCAGCGTTGGGGGAGGGTCAGATACGCAGTATTTT
-	-	TRBV5-1	TRBJ2-3	CASSWDLSTDTQYF	TGCGCCAGCAGCTGGGACTTAAGCACAGATACGCAGTATTTT
once	-	TRBV7-8	TRBJ1-2	CASSPTGGRGGYTF	TGTGCCAGCAGCCCTACCGGGGGGAGAGGTGGCTACACCTTC
-	TRBD2	TRBV5-6	TRBJ2-5	CASSLVAGGRETQYF	TGTGCCAGCAGCTTGGTAGCGGGGGGCAGGGAGACCCAGTACTTC
-	TRBD1	TRBV27	TRBJ2-7	CASSVLSGTGYCEQYF	TGTGCCAGCAGTGTATTATCCGGGACAGGGTACTGCGAGCAGTACTTC
-	TRBD1	TRBV6-6	TRBJ1-5	CASTLDREGNQPQHF	TGTGCCAGCACCTTGGACAGGGAGGGCAATCAGCCCCAGCATTTT
-	-	TRBV28	TRBJ2-5	CASSLSRGGSETQYF	TGTGCCAGCAGTCTGTCTAGGGGGGGGTCAGAGACCCAGTACTTC
-	-	TRBV29-1	TRBJ2-3	CSVMGLSGSTDTQYF	TGCAGCGTTATGGGCTTAAGCGGGAGCACAGATACGCAGTATTTT
-	-	TRBV7-9	TRBJ1-2	CASSLLGQGGGYTF	TGTGCCAGCAGCTTACTCGGGCAGGGAGGTGGCTACACCTTC
-	TRBD2	TRBV5-1	TRBJ2-3	CASSLGASGGDTQYF	TGCGCCAGCAGCTTGGGGGCTAGCGGGGGGGATACGCAGTATTTT
-	TRBD2	TRBV6-5	TRBJ2-1	CASSAGLATIFPQFF	TGTGCCAGCAGCGCCGGACTAGCGACCATCTTCCCGCAGTTCTTC
-	-	TRBV5-1	TRBJ1-1	CASSLERGTEAFF	TGCGCCAGCAGCTTGGAAAGGGGGACTGAAGCTTTCTTT
-	-	TRBV28	TRBJ1-3	CASSSGRNTIYF	TGTGCCAGCAGCTCAGGGAGGAACACCATATATTTT
-	-	TRBV5-1	TRBJ2-1	CASSLASVPTRYNEQFF	TGCGCCAGCAGCTTGGCATCCGTGCCGACTCGCTACAATGAGCAGTTCTTC
once	-	TRBV5-1	TRBJ1-2	CASSLSASGLGGYTF	TGCGCCAGCAGCTTGTCTGCCAGCGGTCTGGGAGGCTACACCTTC
once	-	TRBV10-3	TRBJ1-2	CAISDRQDYGYTF	TGTGCCATCAGTGACCGACAGGACTATGGCTACACCTTC
-	TRBD1	TRBV6-5	TRBJ1-2	CASSYRGTGKGYGYTF	TGTGCCAGCAGTTACCGCGGGACAGGGAAAGGCTATGGCTACACCTTC
-	TRBD2	TRBV5-1	TRBJ2-3	CASSRSGGTDTQYF	TGCGCCAGCAGCCGAAGCGGGGGCACAGATACGCAGTATTTT
-	TRBD1	TRBV5-8	TRBJ2-7	CASSSDRGRGEQYF	TGTGCCAGCAGCTCAGACAGGGGTAGGGGCGAGCAGTACTTC
-	-	TRBV9	TRBJ2-2	CASSVGPYTGELFF	TGTGCCAGCAGCGTAGGGCCGTACACCGGGGAGCTGTTTTTT
-	-	TRBV6-1	TRBJ2-1	CASSEEGRSGEQFF	TGTGCCAGCAGTGAAGAGGGCAGGAGCGGTGAGCAGTTCTTC
-	-	TRBV10-3	TRBJ1-2	CAISESSGRNYGYTF	TGTGCCATCAGTGAGTCGTCGGGGAGGAACTATGGCTACACCTTC
-	TRBD1	TRBV5-4	TRBJ1-2	CASSTGTEDGYTF	TGTGCCAGCAGCACAGGGACAGAAGATGGCTACACCTTC
-	-	TRBV7-2	TRBJ2-7	CASSLWAANGNEQYF	TGTGCCAGCAGCTTGTGGGCCGCAAACGGTAACGAGCAGTACTTC
-	TRBD2	TRBV5-1	TRBJ2-7	CASSSRTSGGYEQYF	TGCGCCAGCAGTTCGCGGACCTCGGGGGGCTACGAGCAGTACTTC
-	-	TRBV6-1	TRBJ2-3	CASSEVTSGTDTQYF	TGTGCCAGCAGTGAAGTCACCTCAGGGACAGATACGCAGTATTTT
few	TRBD2	TRBV4-2	TRBJ2-1	CASSQLGSLTSGLAGVGLKNGQFF	TGTGCCAGCAGCCAACTCGGATCGCTCACCTCGGGACTAGCGGGAGTGGGGCTGAAGAATGGGCAGTTCTTC
-	-	TRBV30	TRBJ2-3	CAWSVPERGSTDTQYF	TGTGCCTGGAGTGTACCAGAACGGGGGAGCACAGATACGCAGTATTTT
-	TRBD1	TRBV28	TRBJ2-7	CASSFRGPIYEQYF	TGTGCCAGCAGTTTCAGGGGGCCCATCTACGAGCAGTACTTC
-	TRBD1	TRBV5-1	TRBJ2-5	CASSLVRTGRETQYF	TGCGCCAGCAGCTTGGTACGGACAGGAAGGGAGACCCAGTACTTC
-	TRBD1	TRBV5-1	TRBJ2-2	CASSGGTGGPTGELFF	TGCGCCAGCAGCGGGGGGACAGGGGGCCCCACCGGGGAGCTGTTTTTT
-	-	TRBV2	TRBJ1-1	CASSGDINTEAFF	TGTGCCAGCAGTGGCGATATCAACACTGAAGCTTTCTTT
-	-	TRBV4-2	TRBJ2-3	CASSHGLSTDTQYF	TGTGCCAGCAGCCACGGACTCAGCACAGATACGCAGTATTTT
-	-	TRBV28	TRBJ1-1	CASIIGGAPANTEAFF	TGTGCCAGTATCATCGGGGGGGCGCCCGCAAACACTGAAGCTTTCTTT
few	-	TRBV7-9	TRBJ1-5	CASSSSSAGNQPQHF	TGTGCCAGCAGCTCTAGCTCCGCCGGAAATCAGCCCCAGCATTTT
-	TRBD1	TRBV7-2	TRBJ2-1	CASSPRSGTEYNEQFF	TGTGCCAGCAGCCCCAGATCCGGGACAGAGTACAATGAGCAGTTCTTC
-	TRBD2	TRBV9	TRBJ2-3	CASSVTSGGGGDTQYF	TGTGCCAGCAGCGTTACAAGCGGGGGTGGCGGTGATACGCAGTATTTT
-	-	TRBV6-6	TRBJ1-2	CASSPTDITYGYTF	TGTGCCAGCAGTCCGACAGATATAACCTATGGCTACACCTTC